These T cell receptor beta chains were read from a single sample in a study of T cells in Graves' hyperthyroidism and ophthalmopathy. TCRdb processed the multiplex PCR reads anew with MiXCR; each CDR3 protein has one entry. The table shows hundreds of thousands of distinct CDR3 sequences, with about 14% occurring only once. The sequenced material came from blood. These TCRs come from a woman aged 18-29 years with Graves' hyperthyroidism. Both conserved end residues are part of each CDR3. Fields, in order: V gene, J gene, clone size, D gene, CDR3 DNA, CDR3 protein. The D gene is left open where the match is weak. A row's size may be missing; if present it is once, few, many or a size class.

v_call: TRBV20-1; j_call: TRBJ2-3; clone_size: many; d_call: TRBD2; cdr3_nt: TGCAGTGCGACCACTAGCGGGATAGGGACAGATACGCAGTATTTT; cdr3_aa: CSATTSGIGTDTQYF
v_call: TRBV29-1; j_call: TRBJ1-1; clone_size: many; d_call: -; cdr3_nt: TGCAGCGTTGAAGGTCAGATGAACACTGAAGCTTTCTTT; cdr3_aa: CSVEGQMNTEAFF
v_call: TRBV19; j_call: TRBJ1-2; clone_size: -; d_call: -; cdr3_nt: TGTGCCAGTAGGATTCAGGGGTCCCATGGCTACACCTTC; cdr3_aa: CASRIQGSHGYTF
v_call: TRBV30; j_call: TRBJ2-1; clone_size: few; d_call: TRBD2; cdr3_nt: TGTGCCTGGATTCCCTCCGAGCGGGAGGTGGATGAGCAGTTCTTC; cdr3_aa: CAWIPSEREVDEQFF
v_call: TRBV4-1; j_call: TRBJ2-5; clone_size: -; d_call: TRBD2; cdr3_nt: TGCGCCAGCAGCCAACGGACTAGCGGCCTTCAAGAGACCCAGTACTTC; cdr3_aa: CASSQRTSGLQETQYF
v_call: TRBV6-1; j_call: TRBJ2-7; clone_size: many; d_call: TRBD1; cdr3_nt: TGTGCCAGCAGTGATGCAGACAGGGGCACCTACGAGCAGTACTTC; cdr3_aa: CASSDADRGTYEQYF
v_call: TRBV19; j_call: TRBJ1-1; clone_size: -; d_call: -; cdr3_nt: TGTGCCAGTAGTGTAGGGACCTTTGCTAACACTGAAGCTTTCTTT; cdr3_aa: CASSVGTFANTEAFF
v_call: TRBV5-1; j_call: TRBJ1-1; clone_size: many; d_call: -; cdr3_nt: TGCGCCAGCAGCCTCGTTACGGAGAACACTGAAGCTTTCTTT; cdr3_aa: CASSLVTENTEAFF
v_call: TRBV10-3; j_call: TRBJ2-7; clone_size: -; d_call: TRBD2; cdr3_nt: TGTGCCATCAGGAGGTGGGGGACTAGCGACTACGAGCAGTACTTC; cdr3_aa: CAIRRWGTSDYEQYF
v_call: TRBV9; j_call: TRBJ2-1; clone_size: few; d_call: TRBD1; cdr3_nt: TGTGCCAGCAGTTCAGAGACAGGGAAGTTCCGTAATGAGCAGTTCTTC; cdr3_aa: CASSSETGKFRNEQFF
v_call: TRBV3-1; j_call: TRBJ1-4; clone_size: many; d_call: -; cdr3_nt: TGTGCCAGCAGCCAGCGGGTCCCTAATGAAAAACTGTTTTTT; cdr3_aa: CASSQRVPNEKLFF
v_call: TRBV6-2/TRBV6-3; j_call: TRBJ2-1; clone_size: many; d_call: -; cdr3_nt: TGTGCCAGCAGAAGGATAGCGGAGGGGGGGCAGTTCTTC; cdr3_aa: CASRRIAEGGQFF
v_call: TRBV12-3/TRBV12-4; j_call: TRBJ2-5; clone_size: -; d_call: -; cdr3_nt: TGTGCCAGCAGTTTAGGTCTAGGCGAGAGGATGACCCAGTACTTC; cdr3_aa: CASSLGLGERMTQYF
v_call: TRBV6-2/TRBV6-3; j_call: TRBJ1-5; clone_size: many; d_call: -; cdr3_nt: TGTGCCAGCAGTTACGCATCGAGAGGGTACGGCAATCAGCCCCAGCATTTT; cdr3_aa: CASSYASRGYGNQPQHF
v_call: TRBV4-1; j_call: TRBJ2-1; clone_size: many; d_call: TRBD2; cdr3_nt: TGCGCCAGCAGCCAACCCCCACGAGTAGCGGGAATGAATGAGCAGTTCTTC; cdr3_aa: CASSQPPRVAGMNEQFF